Reported below is one T cell receptor beta chain. The CDR3 has 11 residues. The V gene's germline CDR1 is SQVTM and CDR2 ANQGSEA. Between the trimmed V and J ends, which lost 7 bases and 8 bases, there was a span of 14 bases. The assay was immunoSEQ multiplex PCR, and TCRdb's table has in-frame clones only and misses some. The table shows some 48,000 clones, with 86% occurring only once. This entry is derived from a study of blood T cell repertoires in COVID-19. The overall study: Samples came from the United States, Italy and Spain, spanning acute and convalescent COVID-19. PBMCs, B-cell-depleted T cells, or T cells provided the cDNA or gDNA that made up the material.

The rearrangement links TRBV29-1 to TRBJ1-1; D perhaps matches TRBD1 (6 bases). This clonotype was obtained from a human donor in a cohort sampled during active COVID-19. Material: peripheral blood. This CDR3 is CSGYRDGEAFF. CDR3 bases: TGCAGCGGGTACAGGGATGGGGAAGCTTTCTTT.